This T cell receptor beta chain was retrieved from a study of T cells in Graves' hyperthyroidism and ophthalmopathy. General study findings and limits: In the blood, most expanded thyroid clonotypes above 0.001 appeared as well.

This clonotype was detected only a few times. What it binds is unknown. Lactation, pregnancy, other autoimmune disease or uncontrolled infection excluded patients. The PBMCs had their origin in roughly 9.4 ml of fresh peripheral blood. The V gene lost 8 bases and the J gene lost 0 bases, with 9 bases spanning the gap. Germline CDR1 and CDR2: MNHNS and SASEGT. The CDR3 length is 13 residues. TCR beta CDR3 regions were amplified from RNA transcripts. TCR CDR3 regions were first amplified by RT-PCR with HTBI primers. A single record per CDR3 protein comes from TCRdb applying MiXCR to the multiplex PCR reads. The sample yields about 400,000 distinct CDR3 sequences, over 12% seen once.

The sample was blood. This receptor was obtained from a man aged 45 to 65 with Graves' ophthalmopathy. This chain links TRBV6-1 with TRBJ2-3; no reliable D call. The CDR3 is CASGASSTDTQYF. CDR3 nucleotide sequence: TGTGCCAGCGGAGCTTCTAGCACAGATACGCAGTATTTT.